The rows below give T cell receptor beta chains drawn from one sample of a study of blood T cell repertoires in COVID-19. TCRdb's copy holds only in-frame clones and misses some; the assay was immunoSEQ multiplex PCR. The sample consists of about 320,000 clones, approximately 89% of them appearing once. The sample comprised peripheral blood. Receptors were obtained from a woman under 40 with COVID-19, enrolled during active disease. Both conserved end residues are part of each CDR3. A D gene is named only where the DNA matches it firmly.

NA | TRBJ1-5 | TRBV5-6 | CASSLGRNQPQHF
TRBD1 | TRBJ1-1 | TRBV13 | CASSLASGTGSRAFF
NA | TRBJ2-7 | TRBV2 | CASSLYEQYF
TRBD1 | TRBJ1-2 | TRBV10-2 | CASSVRTGVEGYTF
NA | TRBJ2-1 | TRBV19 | CASSMGDTYNEQFF
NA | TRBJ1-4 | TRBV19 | CASSSVYREEEKLFF
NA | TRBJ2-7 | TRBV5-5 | CASSADRTHEQYF
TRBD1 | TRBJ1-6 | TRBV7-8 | CASLSREAGGLGNSPLHF
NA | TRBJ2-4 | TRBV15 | CATSRDPQGPENIQYF
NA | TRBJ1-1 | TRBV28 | CASSRFTRGTNTEAFF
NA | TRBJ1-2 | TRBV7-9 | CASSLGRDSNYGYTF
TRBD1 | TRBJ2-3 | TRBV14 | CASSRDRLGDTQYF
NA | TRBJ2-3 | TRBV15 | CATSAARLTSTDTQYF
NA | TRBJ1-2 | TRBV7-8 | CASSERGYGYTF
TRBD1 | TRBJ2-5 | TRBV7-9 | CASSRDRGEETQYF
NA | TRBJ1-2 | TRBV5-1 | CASSVGSGAYGYTF
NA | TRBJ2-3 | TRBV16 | CASSQSGTRTDTQYF
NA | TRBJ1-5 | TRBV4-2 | CASSQVYGSDQPQHF
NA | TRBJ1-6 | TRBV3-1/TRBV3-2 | CASSQERGASYNSPLHF
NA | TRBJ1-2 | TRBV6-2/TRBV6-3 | CASSTGTPSNYGYTF
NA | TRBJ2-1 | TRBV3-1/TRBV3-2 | CASSQLQDEQFF
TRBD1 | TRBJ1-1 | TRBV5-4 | CASSAIEGADTEAFF
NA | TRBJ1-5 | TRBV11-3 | CASPPAGPARGNQPQHF
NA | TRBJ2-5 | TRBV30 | CAWSVKAGQETQYF
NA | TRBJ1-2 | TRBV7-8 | CASSLNGVVYGYTF
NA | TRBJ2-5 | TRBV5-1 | CASSLYRGGETQYF
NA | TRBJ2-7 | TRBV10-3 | CAISESEDGTYEQYF
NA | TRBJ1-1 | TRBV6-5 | CASIAAVNTEAFF
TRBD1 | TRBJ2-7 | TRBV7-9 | CASGNRGPSYEQYF
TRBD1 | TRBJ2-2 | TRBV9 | CASSFTGAATGELFF
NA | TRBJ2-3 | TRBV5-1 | CASSSDSRTDTQYF
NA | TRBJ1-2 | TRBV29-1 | CSVETRGLGYTF